A selection of T cell receptor beta chains follows, all from one sample in a study of shared T cell receptors in the human thymus. TCRdb keeps only in-frame clones here, not all; method: immunoSEQ multiplex PCR. The sample includes 630,000 or so clones, around 87% of them seen just once. The same data also went into a second study, on human thymus T cells.

The sequenced material came from thymocytes. These receptors originate from a boy in the first two years of life with a congenital heart defect. The CDR3 runs from the conserved cysteine through the conserved F or W. The order of the fields is clone size, D gene, V gene, J gene, CDR3 DNA, CDR3 protein. D genes are given only for firm matches. Rows may omit the clone size; those that give it use once, few, many or a size class.

NA	TRBD2	TRBV11-2	TRBJ2-3	TGTGCCAGCAGCTTAGAATGGCGGGAGACGGTAGATACGCAGTATTTT	CASSLEWRETVDTQYF
few	NA	TRBV5-1	TRBJ2-2	TGCGCCAGCAGCTCCCTTACCGGGGAGCTGTTTTTT	CASSSLTGELFF
few	NA	TRBV4-3	TRBJ1-3	TGCGCCAGCAGCCCTACCGCGGGGGTGCGGTATTTT	CASSPTAGVRYF
NA	NA	TRBV4-2	TRBJ2-7	TGTGCCAGCAGCCAAGATGAGGTGAGGGATACTACGGACTACGAGCAGTACTTC	CASSQDEVRDTTDYEQYF
NA	TRBD2	TRBV7-2	TRBJ2-7	TGTGCCAGCAGCTTAGCAGGGATAGCGGGGGGCTACGAGCAGTACTTC	CASSLAGIAGGYEQYF
once	NA	TRBV9	TRBJ1-2	TGTGCCAGCAGCGTAGGCCAGGGAGGACCTAACTATGGCTACACCTTC	CASSVGQGGPNYGYTF
NA	NA	TRBV27	TRBJ2-7	TGTGCCAGCAGTTTGTTGACTCGGGTAAATTTCTACGAGCAGTACTTC	CASSLLTRVNFYEQYF
NA	NA	TRBV28	TRBJ1-2	TGTGCCAGCAGTTTTGGCAAAGGCTACACCTTC	CASSFGKGYTF
once	TRBD1	TRBV5-6	TRBJ1-6	TGTGCCAGCAGCACCCGACAGGGGGCTTATTCACCCCTCCACTTT	CASSTRQGAYSPLHF
once	TRBD1	TRBV27	TRBJ1-2	TGTGCCAGCAGTTTAGGACAGGCGGGCTATGGCTACACCTTC	CASSLGQAGYGYTF
NA	TRBD2	TRBV5-5	TRBJ2-2	TGTGCCAGCAGCTTGCTAGCGGGAGGGATAGAGCTGTTTTTT	CASSLLAGGIELFF
NA	NA	TRBV29-1	TRBJ2-1	TGCAGCGTTGATCAGGAAAGCTCCTACAATGAGCAGTTCTTC	CSVDQESSYNEQFF
NA	TRBD1	TRBV4-3	TRBJ1-6	TGCGCCAGCAGCCAAGCATCCGGGACAGGGGGAAGTTCACCCCTCCACTTT	CASSQASGTGGSSPLHF
NA	NA	TRBV29-1	TRBJ1-4	TGCAGCGTCGTCTTGGACACCTCAACTAATGAAAAACTGTTTTTT	CSVVLDTSTNEKLFF
NA	TRBD1	TRBV5-1	TRBJ2-7	TGCGCCAGCAGCTTTAGTCAGGGGGTCGACGAGCAGTACTTC	CASSFSQGVDEQYF
NA	TRBD1	TRBV5-1	TRBJ2-7	TGCGCCAGCAGCAACGCCGGGACAGTCATTGCTTACGAGCAGTACTTC	CASSNAGTVIAYEQYF
NA	NA	TRBV4-3	TRBJ1-1	TGCGCCAGCAGCCTAAGATGGGGGCCACCTTTTGAAGCTTTCTTT	CASSLRWGPPFEAFF
NA	NA	TRBV29-1	TRBJ1-2	TGCAGCGTTGAGGAGGTACCTGCCTACACCTTC	CSVEEVPAYTF
NA	NA	TRBV27	TRBJ2-2	TGTGCCAGCAGTGTCACACCGACAGAGACCGGGGAGCTGTTTTTT	CASSVTPTETGELFF
NA	NA	TRBV2	TRBJ1-2	TGTGCCAGCAGTGAAGAAGTCGGGGGACGACGATATGGCTACACCTTC	CASSEEVGGRRYGYTF
NA	NA	TRBV7-2	TRBJ2-5	TGTGCCAGCAGCTTACTAGCGGCCCAATATGAAGGGGGGGAGACCCAGTACTTC	CASSLLAAQYEGGETQYF
NA	NA	TRBV28	TRBJ2-5	TGTGCCAGCAGTTTATCACGGGCCGGCGGGTTGGAGACCCAGTACTTC	CASSLSRAGGLETQYF
NA	NA	TRBV27	TRBJ1-5	TGTGCCAGCAGCAGCGGGACCGCTAATCAGCCCCAGCATTTT	CASSSGTANQPQHF
NA	TRBD1	TRBV5-6	TRBJ2-4	TGTGCCAGCAGCTGGACAGGCACCAAAAACATTCAGTACTTC	CASSWTGTKNIQYF
NA	TRBD1	TRBV7-3	TRBJ2-7	TGTGCCAGCAGCTTGGACAGGGGCTACGAGCAGTACTTC	CASSLDRGYEQYF
NA	NA	TRBV9	TRBJ2-7	TGTGCCAGCAGCGTAGTCGACAAGTCCTACGAGCAGTACTTC	CASSVVDKSYEQYF
NA	NA	TRBV19	TRBJ2-1	TGTGCCAGTAGCCAGGACTGTCCGTCCTCCTACAATGAGCAGTTCTTC	CASSQDCPSSYNEQFF
NA	TRBD1	TRBV5-1	TRBJ2-3	TGCGCCAGCGGCCTGACAGGGGCAGATACGCAGTATTTT	CASGLTGADTQYF
once	TRBD1	TRBV18	TRBJ2-1	TGTGCCAGCTCACCCACAGGGGTATACAATGAGCAGTTCTTC	CASSPTGVYNEQFF
NA	TRBD1	TRBV6-1	TRBJ2-5	TGTGCCAGCAGTGAGGGGACAGGGGAAGCGGGTGTCGAGACCCAGTACTTC	CASSEGTGEAGVETQYF
NA	NA	TRBV29-1	TRBJ2-7	TGCAGCGTCATCATGAATGAGAGGGAGGAGGCCTACGAGCAGTACTTC	CSVIMNEREEAYEQYF
NA	NA	TRBV4-1	TRBJ2-7	TGCGCCAGCAGCCAAGATGAGCGGAAAGACTACGAGCAGTACTTC	CASSQDERKDYEQYF
NA	TRBD1	TRBV9	TRBJ1-6	TGTGCCAGCGGACAGGGTAATTCCCCCCTCCACTTT	CASGQGNSPLHF
NA	TRBD2	TRBV6-5	TRBJ2-1	TGTGCCAGCAGCCGGGACTATGACAATGAGCAGTTCTTC	CASSRDYDNEQFF
NA	NA	TRBV6-6	TRBJ2-1	TGTGCCAGCAGTTACTCATGGGGCGGTGGGAATGAGCAGTTCTTC	CASSYSWGGGNEQFF
few	NA	TRBV25-1	TRBJ2-3	TGTGCCAGCAGCCTCACAGATACGCAGTATTTT	CASSLTDTQYF
NA	TRBD2	TRBV7-8	TRBJ2-1	TGTGCCAGCACCTTAGCGGGCATGATATACAATGAGCAGTTCTTC	CASTLAGMIYNEQFF
few	NA	TRBV18	TRBJ1-4	TGTGCCAGCTCACCAGGCCTGGGGGCAGACCGGGCTACGATTAATGAAAAACTGTTTTTT	CASSPGLGADRATINEKLFF
NA	NA	TRBV7-2	TRBJ2-1	TGTGCCAGCAGCTCTACCGGGACTTTACCCAATGAGCAGTTCTTC	CASSSTGTLPNEQFF
NA	NA	TRBV28	TRBJ1-4	TGTGCCAGCAGTCCGCCAGGGTATAATGAAAAACTGTTTTTT	CASSPPGYNEKLFF
few	NA	TRBV19	TRBJ2-4	TGTGCCAGTAGTAGTTCGAGGAAGGCCAAAAACATTCAGTACTTC	CASSSSRKAKNIQYF
NA	NA	TRBV28	TRBJ1-2	TGTGCCAGCAGTTTGAAACGGGACAAGTATTTGGTGGTCTATGGCTACACCTTC	CASSLKRDKYLVVYGYTF
NA	TRBD1	TRBV4-3	TRBJ1-2	TGCGCCAGCAGCCAAGTGAACACAGGGGGGTTCTATGGCTACACCTTC	CASSQVNTGGFYGYTF
NA	NA	TRBV30	TRBJ1-2	TGTGCCTGGAGTGTACTAGGTCTTAGGGGCTACACCTTC	CAWSVLGLRGYTF
NA	TRBD1	TRBV7-6	TRBJ1-3	TGTGCCAGCAGCGCAACGGGACAGGGGGTTTTGAGCTCTGGAAACACCATATATTTT	CASSATGQGVLSSGNTIYF
few	NA	TRBV4-1	TRBJ2-7	TGCGCCAGCAGCCCAAGGACGGGACTCTTCTACGAGCAGTACTTC	CASSPRTGLFYEQYF
NA	NA	TRBV7-6	TRBJ2-5	TGTGCCAGCAGCTTAGGCGCAGTCTGCGGGACCCAGTACTTC	CASSLGAVCGTQYF
NA	NA	TRBV7-8	TRBJ1-2	TGTGCCAGCAGCCCGAAGGAAGGAGAAGGCTACACCTTC	CASSPKEGEGYTF
few	TRBD1	TRBV15	TRBJ1-5	TGTGCCACCAGCAGAGGTGACAGGGGAAGCAATCAGCCCCAGCATTTT	CATSRGDRGSNQPQHF
few	TRBD1	TRBV5-1	TRBJ1-3	TGCGCCAGCAGACCGGGACAGGGAGCCTCTGGAAACACCATATATTTT	CASRPGQGASGNTIYF
NA	NA	TRBV28	TRBJ2-4	TGTGCCAGCAGTTTGGACAGTACGGCCAAAAACATTCAGTACTTC	CASSLDSTAKNIQYF
NA	TRBD2	TRBV7-2	TRBJ2-1	TGTGCCAGCAGCTCAAGGACTAGCGGGAGGGAGGGTGAGCAGTTCTTC	CASSSRTSGREGEQFF
NA	NA	TRBV5-1	TRBJ2-7	TGCGCCAGCAGCTTTCAGGGGCTCGACGAGCAGTACTTC	CASSFQGLDEQYF
NA	NA	TRBV28	TRBJ1-4	TGTGCCAGCAGTTTCCCTGGGGGCTCCGGGGCTAATGAAAAACTGTTTTTT	CASSFPGGSGANEKLFF
NA	NA	TRBV19	TRBJ2-7	TGTGCCAGTAGTCCCCGAGCCGTCTCCTACGAGCAGTACTTC	CASSPRAVSYEQYF
once	TRBD1	TRBV27	TRBJ2-5	TGTGCCAGCAGTTTAACAGGGGGTGAAGAGACCCAGTACTTC	CASSLTGGEETQYF
NA	TRBD1	TRBV27	TRBJ2-7	TGTGCCAGCAGTTTATACCACAGGGGGGTCCTTTACGAGCAGTACTTC	CASSLYHRGVLYEQYF
NA	NA	TRBV29-1	TRBJ1-2	TGCAGCGTTGAAGAACTTATCGGCAGGGGCCCGTTCTATGGCTACACCTTC	CSVEELIGRGPFYGYTF
NA	TRBD1	TRBV7-9	TRBJ2-7	TGTGCCAGCAGCCTTTGGACAGGGGGATCCTACGAGCAGTACTTC	CASSLWTGGSYEQYF
NA	NA	TRBV27	TRBJ1-5	TGTGCCAGCAGTCCCCTTACGGGCAGGGGCGGAAATCAGCCCCAGCATTTT	CASSPLTGRGGNQPQHF